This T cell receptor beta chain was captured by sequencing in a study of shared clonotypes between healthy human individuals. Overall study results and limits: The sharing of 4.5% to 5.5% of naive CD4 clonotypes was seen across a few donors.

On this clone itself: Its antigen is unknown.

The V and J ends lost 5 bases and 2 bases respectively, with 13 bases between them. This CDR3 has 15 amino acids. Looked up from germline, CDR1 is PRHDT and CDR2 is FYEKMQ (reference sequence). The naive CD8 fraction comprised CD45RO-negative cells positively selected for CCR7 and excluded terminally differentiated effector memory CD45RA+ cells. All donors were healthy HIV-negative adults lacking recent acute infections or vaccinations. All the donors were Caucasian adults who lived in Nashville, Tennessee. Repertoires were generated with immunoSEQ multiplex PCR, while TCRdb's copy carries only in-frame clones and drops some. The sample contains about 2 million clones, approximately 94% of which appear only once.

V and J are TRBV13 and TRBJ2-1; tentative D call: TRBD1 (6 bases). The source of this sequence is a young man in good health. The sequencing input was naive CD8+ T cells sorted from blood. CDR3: CASSARTEPYNEQFF. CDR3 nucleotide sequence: TGTGCCAGCAGCGCCAGGACAGAGCCCTACAATGAGCAGTTCTTC.